The 18 T cell receptor beta chains below all came from one sample that was sequenced in a study of blood T cells in healthy people across ages. A sample-barcoded 5' primer and a J-beta primer mix were used in a second PCR of about 6 to 11 cycles. TCRdb redid the calling of the 5' RACE reads with MiXCR, one entry per CDR3 protein. The sample records approximately 830,000 distinct CDR3 sequences, 62% being singletons. What was sequenced was blood. These receptors originate from a young man in good health.

The count of this clonotype is one. The junction differs from germline at one of its ends, possibly a read error. The rearrangement links TRBV15 to TRBJ2-3, with 13 bases identical to TRBD2. Germline V gene data show CDR1 as LNHNV and CDR2 as YYDKDF (reference sequence). The CDR3 contains 17 residues. The chain's CDR3 is CATSRALAGGTADTQYF. The CDR3 nucleotides read TGTGCCACCAGCAGAGCACTAGCGGGGGGGACGGCAGACACGCAGTATTTT.

Concerning this clonotype: Being one base from a much bigger clone, this may be a read error. J is TRBJ1-2 and V is TRBV4-2; 8 positions match TRBD1. The CDR3 is 13 residues long. J lost 6 bases, V lost 3 bases, and 3 bases had no gene match. Germline V gene lookup returns CDR1 LGHNA and CDR2 YNFKEQ. DNA for the CDR3: TGTGCCAGCAGCCAGGCAGGGGGCCATGGCTACACCTTC. Amino acids: CASSQAGGHGYTF.

The rearrangement uses TRBV7-9 and TRBJ2-3; 7 bases are shared with TRBD2. The CDR3 totals 16 residues. Trimming cost V 4 bases and J 3 bases; bases outside gene matches: 10. Germline values: CDR1 SEHNR, CDR2 FQNEAQ (reference sequence). The DNA for the CDR3 is TGTGCCAGCAGCTCCGAGTGGGGGGGAAGTACAGATACGCAGTATTTT. It is translated as CASSSEWGGSTDTQYF. The complete variable domain, with remaining parts taken from reference TRBV7-9 and TRBJ2-3, reads DTGVSQNPRHKITKRGQNVTFRCDPISEHNRLYWYRQTLGQGPEFLTYFQNEAQLEKSRLLSDRFSAERPKGSFSTLEIQRTEQGDSAMYLCASSSEWGGSTDTQYFGPGTRLTVL.

The V and J genes are TRBV12-3 or TRBV12-4 and TRBJ2-5; 9 positions match TRBD1. TRBJ2-7 matches the DNA end more closely, so the J call is doubtful. The CDR3 length is 18 residues. The CDR3 DNA reads as TGTGCCAGCAGCCCATTCCCGGGACAGGGACCGGGGCTAGGCGAGCAGTACTTC. It translates to CASSPFPGQGPGLGEQYF.

The chain has TRBV20-1 and TRBJ2-4, with 10 positions matching TRBD2. Near its end, the DNA agrees better with TRBJ2-5, so the J call may be wrong. Germline CDR1 DFQATT, CDR2 SNEGSKA (reference sequence). This CDR3 has 13 residues. The CDR3 loop is CRTSGATQETQYF. CDR3 DNA: TGCAGAACTAGCGGGGCTACCCAAGAGACCCAGTACTTC.

V and J are TRBV6-5 and TRBJ2-5, with D possibly being TRBD2 (5 bases). Germline CDR1 and CDR2: MNHEY and SVGAGI. V lost 5 bases and J lost 11, with 18 bases in between. This CDR3 is 13 amino acids long. The CDR3 sequence: CASSRTGNNEQYF. CDR3 nucleotides: TGTGCCAGCAGTAGGACCGGGAACAATGAGCAGTACTTC.

This clonotype was observed a few times. CDR3 sequence reads: CASTLGTGGRETQYF. Here the CDR3 DNA reads TGTGCCAGCACTCTGGGGACAGGGGGGAGAGAGACCCAGTACTTC. The genes are TRBV12-3 or TRBV12-4 and TRBJ2-5, with 11 bases aligning to TRBD1. The J segment lost 4 bases and the V segment lost 7 bases, leaving 8 bases of the junction unmatched. The CDR3 covers 15 residues.

The chain couples TRBV2 to TRBJ2-1, with D perhaps TRBD2 (6 bases). The CDR3 runs to 15 residues. V lost 4 bases to trimming and J lost 9 bases, with 19 bases between them. Germline V CDR1 and CDR2: SNHLY, FYNNEI. CDR3 coding DNA: TGTGCCAGCAGTGGGGCTAGCGTCCTGAGGGGTGAGCAGTTCTTC. Protein sequence: CASSGASVLRGEQFF.

This chain uses TRBV6-2 or TRBV6-3 with TRBJ1-5; D gene ambiguous. The CDR3 is made up of 13 amino acids. CDR1 and CDR2 (germline): MNHEY, SVGEGT. V gave up 4 bases and J gave up 0 bases, with 4 bases separating them. The CDR3 sequence is CASSFVSNQPQHF. CDR3 DNA sequence: TGTGCCAGCAGTTTCGTTAGCAATCAGCCCCAGCATTTT.

This clonotype was seen just once. This chain uses TRBV27 with TRBJ2-7, with D possibly TRBD2 on 5 matching bases. Deletions cut 6 bases from V and 0 bases from J, with 15 bases between. The CDR3 loop spans 15 amino acids. Germline lookup yields CDR1 MNHEY and CDR2 SMNVEV (reference sequence). The CDR3 sequence is CASRDREQFSYEQYF. For the CDR3, the DNA is TGTGCCAGCAGAGACCGGGAACAGTTCTCCTACGAGCAGTACTTC.

CDR3 amino acids: CASSLGDTGGYGYTF. The DNA for the CDR3 is TGTGCCAGCAGCTTAGGGGACACAGGGGGCTATGGCTACACCTTC. The rearrangement uses TRBV7-2 and TRBJ1-2; TRBD1 aligns across 8 bases. Germline loops: CDR1 SGHTA, CDR2 FQGNSA. This CDR3 spans 15 amino acids. The V gene end was trimmed by 1 base and the J gene end by 4 bases; junction bases not matched to a gene: 5.

V gene TRBV12-3 or TRBV12-4 combines with J gene TRBJ2-1; D is ambiguous. The germline V and J ends were trimmed by 5 bases and 7 bases, with 12 bases remaining between them. CDR3 length: 13 amino acids. CDR3 in amino acids: CASSPPFGNEQFF. The CDR3 DNA reads TGTGCCAGCAGTCCACCCTTTGGAAATGAGCAGTTCTTC.

This chain joins TRBV11-1 and TRBJ2-3; TRBD1 aligns across 9 bases. Trimming removed 4 bases from V and 3 bases from J; junction bases left unmatched: 8. This CDR3 contains 16 residues. Germline V gives CDR1 SGHAT, CDR2 FQDESV (reference sequence). CDR3 coding DNA: TGTGCCAGCAGCTCCACGGGGACAGGGAGTACAGATACGCAGTATTTT. As protein: CASSSTGTGSTDTQYF.

The chain employs TRBV7-2 and TRBJ2-6; D gene uncertain. The CDR3 has 16 amino acids. CDR1 is SGHTA and CDR2 is FQGNSA in the germline V gene. The V and J ends lost 1 base and 0 bases respectively, with 7 bases between them. CDR3 bases: TGTGCCAGCAGCTTAGAGGCAGCCTCTGGGGCCAACGTCCTGACTTTC. Its translation is CASSLEAASGANVLTF.

The chain combines TRBV29-1 with TRBJ2-1; D may match TRBD1 or TRBD2 (5 bases each). Germline CDR1 reads SQVTM; CDR2 reads ANQGSEA. Trimming cost V 6 bases and J 12 bases, with 18 bases left between them. CDR3 size: 12 residues. The CDR3 protein is CSVRDQTVTQFF. CDR3 sequence (DNA): TGCAGCGTGAGGGACCAGACCGTAACGCAGTTCTTC.

The rearrangement uses TRBV4-2 and TRBJ2-7; the match to TRBD1 covers 8 bases. The tail of the sequence fits TRBJ2-5 better, so the J call may be wrong. The CDR3 is 18 residues long. Looked up from germline, CDR1 is LGHNA and CDR2 is YNFKEQ. The CDR3 sequence is CASSQDPETGVVVETQYF. The CDR3 DNA reads TGTGCCAGCAGCCAAGATCCGGAGACAGGGGTTGTTGTAGAGACCCAGTACTTC.

This clonotype was detected many times. This chain links TRBV7-9 with TRBJ2-6; no clear D gene. Trimming cost V 6 bases and J 1 base, with 10 bases left between them. CDR1 and CDR2 from the germline V gene are SEHNR and FQNEAQ (reference sequence). This CDR3 region has 15 residues. CDR3 DNA: TGTGCCAGCAGTTTCGGTGGTTCTGGGGCCAACGTCCTGACTTTC. Its translation is CASSFGGSGANVLTF.

The CDR3 reads CASSYVLAGAVSSYNEQFF. CDR3 bases: TGTGCCAGCAGCTATGTACTAGCGGGGGCCGTGAGCTCCTACAATGAGCAGTTCTTC. V gene TRBV7-2 combines with J gene TRBJ2-1; TRBD2 matches 11 bases. Germline CDR1 is SGHTA and CDR2 is FQGNSA. The CDR3 has 19 amino acids. The V segment lost 4 bases and the J segment 0 bases; nucleotides outside the gene matches: 11.